The rows below give T cell receptor beta chains drawn from one sample of a study of vaccination effects on CD4 cells after COVID-19. This table comes from immunoSEQ multiplex PCR, and its TCRdb copy is limited to in-frame clones, with some not included. The sample contains 25,000 to 35,000 clones, around three quarters of which appear only once. Their recognized antigens are unknown. Specimen: CD4+ T cells from PBMCs cultured with SARS-CoV-2 spike peptides, collected before COVID-19 vaccination. The source of these receptors is a human donor who received a COVID-19 vaccine. Each CDR3 is given with its conserved first and last residue. D genes are given only for firm matches. The size entry is marked missing in some rows and otherwise reads once, few, many or a size class.

abundance	v_gene	d_gene	j_gene	CDR3aa	CDR3nt
once	TRBV19	TRBD2	TRBJ2-5	CASKGLAGGRETQYF	TGTGCCAGTAAAGGACTAGCGGGGGGGCGGGAGACCCAGTACTTC
.	TRBV11-3	.	TRBJ1-2	CASSLTGGEGYTF	TGTGCCAGCAGCTTAACTGGGGGTGAAGGCTACACCTTC
.	TRBV5-1	.	TRBJ2-6	CASSLPEPGANVLTF	TGCGCCAGCAGCTTACCGGAGCCTGGGGCCAACGTCCTGACTTTC
.	TRBV5-1	TRBD2	TRBJ2-1	CASTSGRYDNEQFF	TGCGCCAGCACGAGCGGGAGGTACGACAATGAGCAGTTCTTC
.	TRBV9	TRBD1	TRBJ2-7	CASSVGTGEIYEQYF	TGTGCCAGCAGCGTCGGGACAGGGGAGATCTACGAGCAGTACTTC
.	TRBV10-1	.	TRBJ2-4	CASSESGETGLAKNIQYF	TGCGCCAGCAGTGAGAGTGGGGAGACAGGTCTAGCCAAAAACATTCAGTACTTC
.	TRBV12-3/TRBV12-4	.	TRBJ2-7	CASSLFSEQYF	TGTGCCAGCAGTTTATTCTCCGAGCAGTACTTC
few	TRBV18	.	TRBJ2-3	CASSPATRTDTQYF	TGTGCCAGCTCACCGGCTACAAGAACAGATACGCAGTATTTT
.	TRBV18	TRBD2	TRBJ2-1	CASSPPTGGLNEQFF	TGTGCCAGCTCACCACCGACGGGGGGGTTGAATGAGCAGTTCTTC
.	TRBV18	.	TRBJ1-5	CASSPRESNQPQHF	TGTGCCAGCTCACCGAGGGAAAGCAATCAGCCCCAGCATTTT
few	TRBV27	TRBD2	TRBJ2-7	CASGSVAGGAYEQYF	TGTGCCAGCGGGTCGGTAGCGGGAGGCGCCTACGAGCAGTACTTC
.	TRBV7-2	TRBD1	TRBJ1-2	CASSQSGQSYGYTF	TGTGCCAGCAGCCAATCGGGACAGAGCTATGGCTACACCTTC
once	TRBV4-1	TRBD2	TRBJ2-3	CASSPQGLEAGADTQYF	TGCGCCAGCAGCCCCCAGGGATTAGAAGCGGGAGCAGATACGCAGTATTTT
.	TRBV24-1	.	TRBJ2-3	CATSQGSTDTQYF	TGTGCCACCTCGCAGGGGAGCACAGATACGCAGTATTTT
.	TRBV24-1	.	TRBJ2-2	CATSDSRTPTGELFF	TGTGCCACCAGTGATTCCCGGACTCCCACCGGGGAGCTGTTTTTT
.	TRBV12-5	.	TRBJ2-1	CASGLVVTKQGTNEQFF	TGTGCTAGTGGTTTGGTCGTGACCAAACAGGGTACCAATGAGCAGTTCTTC
.	TRBV6-5	.	TRBJ1-4	CASSYAGVTGEKLFF	TGTGCCAGCAGTTACGCGGGGGTTACGGGAGAAAAACTGTTTTTT
.	TRBV2	TRBD2	TRBJ2-3	CASGGDTDTQYF	TGTGCCAGCGGGGGGGACACAGATACGCAGTATTTT
.	TRBV10-1	.	TRBJ2-5	CASSENKETQYF	TGCGCCAGCAGTGAAAATAAAGAGACCCAGTACTTC
.	TRBV5-4	.	TRBJ1-1	CASSLALRGPDSPEAFF	TGTGCCAGCAGCTTGGCCCTACGCGGGCCAGACAGCCCTGAAGCTTTCTTT
once	TRBV7-8	TRBD1	TRBJ1-5	CASSYAQGAWQPQHF	TGTGCCAGCAGCTACGCACAGGGGGCATGGCAGCCCCAGCATTTT
.	TRBV9	.	TRBJ1-1	CASSGDPAGPLEAFF	TGTGCCAGCAGCGGAGACCCCGCCGGGCCTTTGGAAGCTTTCTTT
.	TRBV28	.	TRBJ2-6	CASSLWGAGTSGANVLTF	TGTGCCAGCAGTTTATGGGGGGCTGGGACCTCTGGGGCCAACGTCCTGACTTTC
few	TRBV10-1	.	TRBJ2-7	CASRGSYEQYF	TGCGCCAGCAGGGGATCCTACGAGCAGTACTTC
.	TRBV10-3	.	TRBJ2-5	CAISDLGGSGETQYF	TGTGCCATCAGTGATTTGGGAGGCTCTGGTGAGACCCAGTACTTC
.	TRBV29-1	.	TRBJ2-1	CSVGPAGNEQFF	TGCAGCGTTGGCCCGGCAGGGAATGAGCAGTTCTTC
.	TRBV19	.	TRBJ1-5	CASSAQGHQPQHF	TGTGCCAGTAGTGCACAGGGCCATCAGCCCCAGCATTTT
once	TRBV5-5	TRBD1	TRBJ2-7	CASSMDRGIYEQYF	TGTGCCAGCAGCATGGACAGGGGGATCTACGAGCAGTACTTC
.	TRBV2	.	TRBJ1-3	CASSEMLGLGNTIYF	TGTGCCAGCAGTGAAATGTTGGGGCTCGGAAACACCATATATTTT
few	TRBV6-5	TRBD2	TRBJ2-2	CASNNGRTGELFF	TGTGCCAGCAATAACGGGAGGACCGGGGAGCTGTTTTTT
.	TRBV7-2	.	TRBJ2-3	CAVGWGLGTDTQYF	TGTGCCGTAGGGTGGGGTTTAGGCACAGATACGCAGTATTTT
.	TRBV5-4	TRBD2	TRBJ2-7	CASSLAAGALGEQYF	TGTGCCAGCAGCTTGGCGGCGGGAGCTCTGGGAGAGCAGTACTTC
.	TRBV2	.	TRBJ1-1	CASSVQPNTEAFF	TGTGCCAGCAGTGTACAGCCGAACACTGAAGCTTTCTTT
few	TRBV19	.	TRBJ2-2	CASVPQAHTGELFF	TGTGCCAGTGTCCCACAAGCGCACACCGGGGAGCTGTTTTTT